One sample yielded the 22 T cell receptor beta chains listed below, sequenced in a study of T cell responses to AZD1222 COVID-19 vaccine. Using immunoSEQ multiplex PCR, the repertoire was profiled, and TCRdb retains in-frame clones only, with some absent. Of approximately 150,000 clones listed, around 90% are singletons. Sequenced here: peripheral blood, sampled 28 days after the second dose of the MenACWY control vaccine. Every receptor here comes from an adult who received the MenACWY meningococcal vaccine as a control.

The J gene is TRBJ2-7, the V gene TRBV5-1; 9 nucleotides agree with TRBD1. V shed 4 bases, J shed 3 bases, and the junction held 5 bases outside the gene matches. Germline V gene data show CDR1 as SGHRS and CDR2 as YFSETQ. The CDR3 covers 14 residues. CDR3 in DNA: TGCGCCAGCAGCCTGGACAGGGGAAGCTACGAGCAGTACTTC. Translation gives CASSLDRGSYEQYF.

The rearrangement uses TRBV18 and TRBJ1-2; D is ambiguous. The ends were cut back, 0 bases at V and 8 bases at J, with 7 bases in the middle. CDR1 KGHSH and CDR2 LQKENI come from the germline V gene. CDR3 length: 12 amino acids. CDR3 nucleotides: TGTGCCAGCTCACCACCGGGGTCGGGCTACACCTTC. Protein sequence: CASSPPGSGYTF.

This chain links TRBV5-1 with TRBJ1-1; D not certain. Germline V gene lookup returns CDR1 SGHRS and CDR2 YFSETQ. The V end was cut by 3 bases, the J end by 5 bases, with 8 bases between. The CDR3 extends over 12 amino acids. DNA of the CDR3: TGCGCCAGCAGCTCCGGGGAAACTGAAGCTTTCTTT. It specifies CASSSGETEAFF.

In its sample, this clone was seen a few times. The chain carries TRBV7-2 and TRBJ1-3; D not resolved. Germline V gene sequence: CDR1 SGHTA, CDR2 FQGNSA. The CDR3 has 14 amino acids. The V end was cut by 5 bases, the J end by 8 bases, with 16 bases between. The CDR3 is CASSLRRSEDTIYF. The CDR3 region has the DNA TGTGCCAGCAGCCTCCGGAGGTCAGAAGACACCATATATTTT.

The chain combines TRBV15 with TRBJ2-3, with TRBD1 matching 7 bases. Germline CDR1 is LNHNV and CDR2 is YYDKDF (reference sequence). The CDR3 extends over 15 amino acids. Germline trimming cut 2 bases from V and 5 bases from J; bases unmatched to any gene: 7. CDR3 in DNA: TGTGCCACCAGCAGAAACAACAGGGGCGTAGATACGCAGTATTTT. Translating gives CATSRNNRGVDTQYF.

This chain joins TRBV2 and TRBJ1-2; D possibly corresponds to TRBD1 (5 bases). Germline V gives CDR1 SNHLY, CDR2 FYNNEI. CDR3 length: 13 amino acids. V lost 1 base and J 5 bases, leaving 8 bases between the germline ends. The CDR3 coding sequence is TGTGCCAGCAGTGAAGGCGGGGGTTATGGCTACACCTTC. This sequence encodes CASSEGGGYGYTF.

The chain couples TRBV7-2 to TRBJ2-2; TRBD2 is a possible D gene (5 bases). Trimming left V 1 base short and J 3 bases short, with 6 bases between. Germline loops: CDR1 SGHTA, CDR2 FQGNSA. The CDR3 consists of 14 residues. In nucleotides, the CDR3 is TGTGCCAGCAGCTTAGAGCGGTACACCGGGGAGCTGTTTTTT. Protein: CASSLERYTGELFF.

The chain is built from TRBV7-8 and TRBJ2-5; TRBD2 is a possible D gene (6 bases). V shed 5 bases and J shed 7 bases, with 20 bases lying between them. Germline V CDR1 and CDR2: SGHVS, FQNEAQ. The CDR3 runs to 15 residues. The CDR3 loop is CASSPRLVGVGTQYF. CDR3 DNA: TGTGCCAGCAGCCCACGACTAGTGGGGGTGGGGACCCAGTACTTC.

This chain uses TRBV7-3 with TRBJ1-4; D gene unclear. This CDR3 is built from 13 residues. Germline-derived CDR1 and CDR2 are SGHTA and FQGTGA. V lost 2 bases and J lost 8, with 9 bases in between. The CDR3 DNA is TGTGCCAGCAGCTTATATAGAGGAGAAAAACTGTTTTTT. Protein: CASSLYRGEKLFF.

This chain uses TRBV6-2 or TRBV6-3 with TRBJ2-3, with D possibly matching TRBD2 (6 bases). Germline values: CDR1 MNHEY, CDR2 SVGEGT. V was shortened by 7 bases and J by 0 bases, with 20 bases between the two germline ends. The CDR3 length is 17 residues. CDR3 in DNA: TGTGCCAGCACCCCCGCCGGGGGACGGACTAGCACAGATACGCAGTATTTT. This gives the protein CASTPAGGRTSTDTQYF.

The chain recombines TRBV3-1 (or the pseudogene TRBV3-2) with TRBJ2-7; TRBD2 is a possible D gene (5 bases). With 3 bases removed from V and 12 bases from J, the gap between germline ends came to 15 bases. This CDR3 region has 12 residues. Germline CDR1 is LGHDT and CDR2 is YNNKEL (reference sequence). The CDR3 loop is CASSQAGIQTYF. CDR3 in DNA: TGTGCCAGCAGCCAGGCCGGGATCCAGACGTACTTC.

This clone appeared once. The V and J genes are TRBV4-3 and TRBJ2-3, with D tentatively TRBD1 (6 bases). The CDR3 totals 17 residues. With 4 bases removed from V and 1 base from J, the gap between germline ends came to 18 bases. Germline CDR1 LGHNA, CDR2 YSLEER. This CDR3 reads CASSLMYRDGRTDTQYF. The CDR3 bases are TGCGCCAGCAGCCTCATGTACAGGGACGGTCGCACAGATACGCAGTATTTT.

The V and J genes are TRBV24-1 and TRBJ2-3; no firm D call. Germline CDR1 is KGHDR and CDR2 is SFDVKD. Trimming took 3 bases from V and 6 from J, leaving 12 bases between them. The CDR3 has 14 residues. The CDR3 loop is CATSDARAADTQYF. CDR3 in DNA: TGTGCCACCAGTGATGCCCGGGCCGCGGATACGCAGTATTTT.

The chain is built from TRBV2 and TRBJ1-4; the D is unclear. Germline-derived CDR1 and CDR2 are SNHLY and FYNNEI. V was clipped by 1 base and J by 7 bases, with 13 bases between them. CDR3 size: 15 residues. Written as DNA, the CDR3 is TGTGCCAGCAGTGAAGAGGAGGGTTACGGTGAAAAACTGTTTTTT. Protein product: CASSEEEGYGEKLFF.

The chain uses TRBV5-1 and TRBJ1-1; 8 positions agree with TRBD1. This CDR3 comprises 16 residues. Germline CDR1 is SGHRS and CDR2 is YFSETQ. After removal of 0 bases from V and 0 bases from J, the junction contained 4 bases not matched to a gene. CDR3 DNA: TGCGCCAGCAGCTTGGCCCCGGGACAGGTGAACACTGAAGCTTTCTTT. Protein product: CASSLAPGQVNTEAFF.

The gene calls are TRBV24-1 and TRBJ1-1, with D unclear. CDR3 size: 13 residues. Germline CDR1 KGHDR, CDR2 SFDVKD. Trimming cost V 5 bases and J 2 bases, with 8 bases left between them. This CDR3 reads CATSVGSNTEAFF. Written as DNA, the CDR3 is TGTGCCACCAGTGTGGGGTCAAACACTGAAGCTTTCTTT.

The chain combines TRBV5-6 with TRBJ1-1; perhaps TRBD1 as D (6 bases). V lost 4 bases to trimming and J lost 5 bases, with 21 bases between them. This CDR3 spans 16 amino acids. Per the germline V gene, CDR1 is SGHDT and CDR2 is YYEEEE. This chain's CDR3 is CASSLGTPWASTEAFF. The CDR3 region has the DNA TGTGCCAGCAGCCTCGGGACACCCTGGGCGAGTACTGAAGCTTTCTTT. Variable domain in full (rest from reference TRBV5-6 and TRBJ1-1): DAGVTQSPTHLIKTRGQQVTLRCSPKSGHDTVSWYQQALGQGPQFIFQYYEEEERQRGNFPDRFSGHQFPNYSSELNVNALLLGDSALYLCASSLGTPWASTEAFFGQGTRLTVV.

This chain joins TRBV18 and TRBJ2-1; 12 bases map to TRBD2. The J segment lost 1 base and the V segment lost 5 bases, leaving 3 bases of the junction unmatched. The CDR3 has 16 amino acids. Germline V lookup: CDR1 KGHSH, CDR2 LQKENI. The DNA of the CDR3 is TGTGCCAGCTCAATAACTAGCGGGGGGTCCTACAATGAGCAGTTCTTC. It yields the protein CASSITSGGSYNEQFF. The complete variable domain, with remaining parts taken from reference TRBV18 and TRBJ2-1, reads NAGVMQNPRHLVRRRGQEARLRCSPMKGHSHVYWYRQLPEEGLKFMVYLQKENIIDESGMPKERFSAEFPKEGPSILRIQQVVRGDSAAYFCASSITSGGSYNEQFFGPGTRLTVL.

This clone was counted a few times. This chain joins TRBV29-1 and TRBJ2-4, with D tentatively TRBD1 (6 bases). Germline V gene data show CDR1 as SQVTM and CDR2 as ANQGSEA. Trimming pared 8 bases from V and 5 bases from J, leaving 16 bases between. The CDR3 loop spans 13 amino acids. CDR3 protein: CSTLGAAENIQYF. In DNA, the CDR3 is TGCAGCACCCTGGGGGCAGCTGAAAACATTCAGTACTTC.

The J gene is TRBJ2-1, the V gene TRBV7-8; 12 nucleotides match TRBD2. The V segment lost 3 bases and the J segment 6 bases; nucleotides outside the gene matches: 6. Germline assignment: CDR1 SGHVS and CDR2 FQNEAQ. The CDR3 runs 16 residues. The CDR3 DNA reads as TGTGCCAGCAGCTTCCTAGCGGGAGGGCTCATCAATGAGCAGTTCTTC. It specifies CASSFLAGGLINEQFF.

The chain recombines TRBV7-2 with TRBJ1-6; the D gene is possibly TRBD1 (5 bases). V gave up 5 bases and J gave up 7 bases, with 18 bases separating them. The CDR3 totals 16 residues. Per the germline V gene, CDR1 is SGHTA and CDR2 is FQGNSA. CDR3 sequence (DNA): TGTGCCAGCAGCCCTAGACAGAATCGAGCGAATTCACCCCTCCACTTT. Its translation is CASSPRQNRANSPLHF.

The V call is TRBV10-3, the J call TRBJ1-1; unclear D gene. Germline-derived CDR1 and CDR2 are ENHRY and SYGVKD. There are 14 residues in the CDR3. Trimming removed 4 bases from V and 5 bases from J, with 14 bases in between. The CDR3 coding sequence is TGTGCCATCAGTGCCCAGACCGCCAGGACTGAAGCTTTCTTT. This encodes CAISAQTARTEAFF.